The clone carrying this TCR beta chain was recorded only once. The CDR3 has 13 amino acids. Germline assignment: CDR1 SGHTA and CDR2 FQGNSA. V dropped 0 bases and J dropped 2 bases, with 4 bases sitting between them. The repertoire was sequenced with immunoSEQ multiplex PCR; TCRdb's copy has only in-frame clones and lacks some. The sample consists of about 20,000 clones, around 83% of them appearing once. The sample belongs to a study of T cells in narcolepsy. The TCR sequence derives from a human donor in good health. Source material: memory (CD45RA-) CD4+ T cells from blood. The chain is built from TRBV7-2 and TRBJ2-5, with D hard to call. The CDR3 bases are TGTGCCAGCAGCTTAGCACTGCAAGAGACCCAGTACTTC. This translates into CASSLALQETQYF.